This entry lists 29 T cell receptor beta chains sequenced from one sample in a study of STAT3 mutations in large granular lymphocyte leukemia (dated by TCRdb to 2018 to 2020). Antigens of these TCRs are unknown. Study-wide findings and limitations: All T-LGLL patients had at least one immunodominant TCRbeta clonotype, and roughly half had multiple immunodominant subclonotypes.

Library preparation employed the immunoSEQ multiplex PCR assay. In TCRdb, the immuneACCESS table is reduced to in-frame sequences with V and J assigned. These tables do not hold every clone; where another copy was compared, an unresolved V gene accounts for under half, and the others remain unexplained. In all, the sample holds 950 to 1,100 clones, and approximately 60% of those were seen once. Just over 50% of the sample lies in the top ten. Sample: PBMCs. These receptors were collected from a human donor with T large granular lymphocyte leukemia. Some clones in this sample may be carry-over from other donors' samples.

The chain employs TRBV18 and TRBJ1-1, with unresolved D. The germline V gene has CDR1 KGHSH and CDR2 LQKENI. This CDR3 region has 18 residues. V shed 0 bases and J shed 3 bases, with 20 bases lying between them. The CDR3 sequence: CASSPPIYGEVQDTEAFF. CDR3 nucleotide sequence: TGTGCCAGCTCACCACCCATATATGGGGAGGTTCAGGACACTGAAGCTTTCTTT.

The chain couples TRBV7-8 to TRBJ2-7; D unclear. CDR3 length: 11 residues. Trimming stripped 4 bases from V and 2 bases from J, with 3 bases between. CDR1 and CDR2 (germline): SGHVS, FQNEAQ. CDR3 amino acids: CASSSTYEQYF. The CDR3 nucleotides read TGTGCCAGCAGCTCGACCTACGAGCAGTACTTC.

The chain joins TRBV5-1 to TRBJ2-7; a weak D match, TRBD2 (6 bases). Germline CDR1 SGHRS, CDR2 YFSETQ. The V gene lost 3 bases and the J gene lost 0 bases, with 10 bases spanning the gap. The CDR3 is 14 amino acids. Here the CDR3 reads CASSSGGGSYEQYF. CDR3 bases: TGCGCCAGCAGCTCCGGGGGAGGCTCCTACGAGCAGTACTTC.

The V call is TRBV5-4, the J call TRBJ2-3; D remains unclear. The CDR3 spans 12 residues. Germline CDR1 SGHNT, CDR2 YYREEE (reference sequence). V was pared by 5 bases and J by 0 bases, with 4 bases between. The CDR3, as DNA: TGTGCCAGCAGTCGGAGCACAGATACGCAGTATTTT. As protein: CASSRSTDTQYF.

This clone is deemed large. The chain has TRBV4-3 and TRBJ1-2, with D possibly TRBD1 on 6 matching bases. Looked up from germline, CDR1 is LGHNA and CDR2 is YSLEER. This CDR3 contains 16 residues. Trimming cost V 0 bases and J 4 bases, with 15 bases left between them. The CDR3 region is CASSQEQGPLAYGYTF. The CDR3, as DNA: TGCGCCAGCAGCCAAGAACAGGGTCCCCTGGCCTATGGCTACACCTTC.

The rearrangement joins TRBV30 to TRBJ1-2; no firm D call. The CDR3 has 13 amino acids. Germline V gene lookup returns CDR1 GTSNPN and CDR2 SVGIG (reference sequence). Trimming removed 2 bases from V and 9 bases from J, with 16 bases in between. The CDR3 sequence is CAWSWPWEGSYTF. The CDR3 DNA reads as TGTGCCTGGAGTTGGCCTTGGGAAGGGAGCTACACCTTC.

This rearrangement joins TRBV5-1 to TRBJ2-7, with D possibly matching TRBD2 (6 bases). This CDR3 has 14 amino acids. V was pared by 0 bases and J by 6 bases, with 13 bases between. Per germline, CDR1 SGHRS and CDR2 YFSETQ. CDR3 residues: CASSLDGGRGEQYF. CDR3 nucleotide sequence: TGCGCCAGCAGCTTGGACGGGGGACGAGGCGAGCAGTACTTC. The full variable domain, in which reference TRBV5-1 and TRBJ2-7 provide the parts outside the CDR3, is KAGVTQTPRYLIKTRGQQVTLSCSPISGHRSVSWYQQTPGQGLQFLFEYFSETQRNKGNFPGRFSGRQFSNSRSEMNVSTLELGDSALYLCASSLDGGRGEQYFGPGTRLTVT.

This clone was picked up a small number of times. This rearrangement joins TRBV29-1 to TRBJ1-5; 7 positions match TRBD1. Germline values: CDR1 SQVTM, CDR2 ANQGSEA. The J segment lost 5 bases and the V segment lost 4 bases, leaving 2 bases of the junction unmatched. This CDR3 region has 12 residues. The CDR3 region is CSVGDSHQPQHF. As DNA, the CDR3 is TGCAGCGTTGGGGACAGCCATCAGCCCCAGCATTTT. The variable domain in full, completed from reference TRBV29-1 and TRBJ1-5, reads SAVISQKPSRDICQRGTSLTIQCQVDSQVTMMFWYRQQPGQSLTLIATANQGSEATYESGFVIDKFPISRPNLTFSTLTVSNMSPEDSSIYLCSVGDSHQPQHFGDGTRLSIL.

The chain uses TRBV5-4 and TRBJ1-5; D is undetermined. The CDR3 loop spans 13 amino acids. Trimming took 5 bases from V and 1 from J, leaving 7 bases between them. Germline CDR1 is SGHNT and CDR2 is YYREEE (reference sequence). CDR3 residues: CASRDGSNQPQHF. CDR3 nucleotides: TGTGCCAGCAGGGACGGCAGCAATCAGCCCCAGCATTTT.

This rearrangement joins TRBV6-5 to TRBJ2-7, with TRBD1 matching 7 bases. Germline CDR1 MNHEY, CDR2 SVGAGI. V shed 10 bases, J shed 0 bases, and the junction held 12 bases outside the gene matches. CDR3 size: 15 residues. Here the CDR3 reads CATQRNRDSSYEQYF. The CDR3 DNA reads TGTGCCACTCAACGGAACCGGGACAGCTCCTACGAGCAGTACTTC.

The J gene is TRBJ1-2, the V gene TRBV5-1; D unclear. CDR3 length equals 12 residues. The germline V and J ends were trimmed by 0 bases and 6 bases, with 6 bases remaining between them. Looked up from germline, CDR1 is SGHRS and CDR2 is YFSETQ. CDR3 nucleotides: TGCGCCAGCAGCTTGGATGGGGATGGCTACACCTTC. Translation gives CASSLDGDGYTF.

The chain links TRBV7-9 to TRBJ1-2; D ambiguous. The germline CDR1 and CDR2 sequences are SEHNR and FQNEAQ (reference sequence). The CDR3 is 13 residues long. Trimming left V 1 base short and J 8 bases short, with 11 bases between. The CDR3 DNA reads TGTGCCAGCAGCTTAGGGGTTTATGAGGGCTACACCTTC. This codes for CASSLGVYEGYTF. Supplemented by reference TRBV7-9 and TRBJ1-2, the full variable domain reads DTGVSQNPRHKITKRGQNVTFRCDPISEHNRLYWYRQTLGQGPEFLTYFQNEAQLEKSRLLSDRFSAERPKGSFSTLEIQRTEQGDSAMYLCASSLGVYEGYTFGSGTRLTVV.

The chain employs TRBV7-6 and TRBJ1-6, with D unclear. The V end lost 5 bases, the J end lost 7 bases, and 9 bases lay between the germline ends. Germline V CDR1 and CDR2: SGHVS, FNYEAQ. This CDR3 is built from 13 residues. CDR3 DNA: TGTGCCAGCAGCAAAGACCGCAATTCACCCCTCCACTTT. Its translation is CASSKDRNSPLHF.

The chain has TRBV29-1 and TRBJ2-7, with TRBD2 matching over 9 bases. The junction had 4 bases not matched to a gene; V was cut back by 7 bases and J by 0 bases. Germline-derived CDR1 and CDR2 are SQVTM and ANQGSEA. The CDR3 has 13 residues. In nucleotides, the CDR3 is TGCAGCGGGACTAGCGAAAACTCCTACGAGCAGTACTTC. This sequence encodes CSGTSENSYEQYF.

The rearrangement uses TRBV5-4 and TRBJ1-1; D is undetermined. Germline V gives CDR1 SGHNT, CDR2 YYREEE (reference sequence). This CDR3 has 14 residues. V dropped 5 bases and J dropped 2 bases, with 13 bases sitting between them. This CDR3 is CASSPARGNTEAFF. CDR3 bases: TGTGCCAGCAGTCCCGCGCGGGGAAACACTGAAGCTTTCTTT.

The chain couples TRBV14 to TRBJ2-7, with D perhaps matching TRBD1 (6 bases). Germline CDR1 reads SGHDN; CDR2 reads FVKESK. The V end was cut by 4 bases, the J end by 3 bases, with 7 bases between. This CDR3 region has 12 residues. Here the CDR3 reads CASSRTVYEQYF. The CDR3 nucleotides are TGTGCCAGCAGCCGGACAGTCTACGAGCAGTACTTC. Drawing the rest from reference TRBV14 and TRBJ2-7, the complete variable domain is EAGVTQFPSHSVIEKGQTVTLRCDPISGHDNLYWYRRVMGKEIKFLLHFVKESKQDESGMPNNRFLAERTGGTYSTLKVQPAELEDSGVYFCASSRTVYEQYFGPGTRLTVT.

This chain links TRBV5-4 with TRBJ2-2; D might be TRBD1 (5 bases). CDR1 and CDR2 (germline): SGHNT, YYREEE (reference sequence). The CDR3 runs 15 residues. The ends were cut back, 4 bases at V and 2 bases at J, with 12 bases in the middle. The CDR3 bases are TGTGCCAGCAGCAACCCGACAGAAAACACCGGGGAGCTGTTTTTT. This gives the protein CASSNPTENTGELFF.

This rearrangement joins TRBV5-1 to TRBJ2-7; TRBD1 aligns across 10 bases. The germline gives CDR1 SGHRS, CDR2 YFSETQ. V was clipped by 4 bases and J by 5 bases; unmatched bases: 9. This CDR3 has 15 amino acids. The CDR3: CASSRGQGSMNEQYF. DNA for the CDR3: TGCGCCAGCAGCAGGGGACAGGGGTCAATGAACGAGCAGTACTTC.

The J gene is TRBJ2-5, the V gene TRBV5-6; TRBD2 matches at 9 bases. CDR3 length equals 13 residues. The germline CDR1 and CDR2 sequences are SGHDT and YYEEEE. J gave up 4 bases and V 5 bases, and 3 bases lay outside the gene matches. The CDR3 here is CASSAGGVETQYF. The CDR3 DNA is TGTGCCAGCAGTGCGGGAGGGGTAGAGACCCAGTACTTC.

The gene calls are TRBV29-1 and TRBJ1-1, with D possibly being TRBD1 (5 bases). The length of the CDR3 is 13 residues. The V gene lost 4 bases and the J gene lost 3 bases, with 12 bases spanning the gap. Germline CDR1 is SQVTM and CDR2 is ANQGSEA. The CDR3 loop is CSVGKGRDTEAFF. DNA for the CDR3: TGCAGCGTTGGAAAGGGGCGGGACACTGAAGCTTTCTTT.

The genes are TRBV6-5 and TRBJ2-6, with a weak D call TRBD1 (6 bases). The ends were cut back, 6 bases at V and 3 bases at J, with 12 bases in the middle. This CDR3 is 15 amino acids long. Germline-derived CDR1 and CDR2 are MNHEY and SVGAGI. CDR3 DNA: TGTGCCAGCAGGACCACAGGGTATGGGGCCAACGTCCTGACTTTC. Translating gives CASRTTGYGANVLTF.

The rearrangement joins TRBV30 to TRBJ1-2; no clear D gene. This CDR3 has 13 residues. Germline CDR1 reads GTSNPN; CDR2 reads SVGIG (reference sequence). V gave up 0 bases and J gave up 2 bases, with 7 bases separating them. The CDR3 protein is CAWSVNTNYGYTF. In nucleotides, the CDR3 is TGTGCCTGGAGTGTGAACACCAACTATGGCTACACCTTC.

The chain uses TRBV18 and TRBJ1-3, with TRBD1 identical over 10 bases. The CDR3 length is 17 residues. Germline assignment: CDR1 KGHSH and CDR2 LQKENI. The J segment lost 2 bases and the V segment lost 0 bases, leaving 4 bases of the junction unmatched. Here the CDR3 DNA reads TGTGCCAGCTCACCACCGTCGACAGGGGGCCCTGGAAACACCATATATTTT. Its protein is CASSPPSTGGPGNTIYF. The entire variable domain, with the rest obtained from reference TRBV18 and TRBJ1-3, is as follows: NAGVMQNPRHLVRRRGQEARLRCSPMKGHSHVYWYRQLPEEGLKFMVYLQKENIIDESGMPKERFSAEFPKEGPSILRIQQVVRGDSAAYFCASSPPSTGGPGNTIYFGEGSWLTVV.

On this clone: The junction departs from the called germline gene at one end, perhaps through a read error. The chain combines TRBV5-1 with TRBJ2-7; 7 positions match TRBD1. The CDR3 consists of 12 residues. Germline loops: CDR1 SGHRS, CDR2 YFSETQ. DNA of the CDR3: TGCGCCAGCAGCTTGGAAGGCAGGGGGTCGGACTTC. It translates to CASSLEGRGSDF.

The chain has TRBV29-1 and TRBJ1-2; no reliable D call. The CDR3 extends over 9 amino acids. Germline V gene sequence: CDR1 SQVTM, CDR2 ANQGSEA. Trimming shortened V by 4 bases and J by 9 bases, and 6 bases separated the two germline ends. CDR3 residues: CSVAGSYTF. The CDR3 nucleotides read TGCAGCGTTGCAGGAAGCTACACCTTC.

The rearrangement links TRBV5-4 to TRBJ2-1; a possible D gene is TRBD1 (6 bases). V was cut by 5 bases and J by 7 bases, with 19 bases left in between. CDR1 and CDR2 (germline): SGHNT, YYREEE (reference sequence). The CDR3 runs to 15 residues. The CDR3 loop reads CASSHAGEGRNEQFF. The CDR3, as DNA: TGTGCCAGCAGTCATGCAGGGGAAGGCAGGAATGAGCAGTTCTTC. Full variable domain (missing parts from reference TRBV5-4 and TRBJ2-1): ETGVTQSPTHLIKTRGQQVTLRCSSQSGHNTVSWYQQALGQGPQFIFQYYREEENGRGNFPPRFSGLQFPNYSSELNVNALELDDSALYLCASSHAGEGRNEQFFGPGTRLTVL.

The chain has TRBV5-1 and TRBJ2-7, with D possibly TRBD1 on 6 matching bases. Looked up from germline, CDR1 is SGHRS and CDR2 is YFSETQ. V gave up 0 bases and J gave up 2 bases, with 9 bases separating them. The CDR3 is 14 residues long. For the CDR3, the DNA is TGCGCCAGCAGCTTGGGGCAGGGGCCCTACGAGCAGTACTTC. It is translated as CASSLGQGPYEQYF.

The V and J genes are TRBV7-8 and TRBJ1-1; D gene ambiguous. CDR3 size: 13 residues. CDR1 and CDR2 (germline): SGHVS, FQNEAQ. Trimming removed 4 bases at V and 2 bases at J, with 8 bases between. CDR3 nucleotides: TGTGCCAGCAGCTCCATCAGAAACACTGAAGCTTTCTTT. It yields the protein CASSSIRNTEAFF.

V gene TRBV7-3 combines with J gene TRBJ2-3, with 9 bases identical to TRBD2. CDR1 is SGHTA and CDR2 is FQGTGA in the germline V gene. J lost 2 bases, V lost 5 bases, and 8 bases had no gene match. This CDR3 contains 16 residues. In nucleotides, the CDR3 is TGTGCCAGCAGCCAAATAGCGGGAGCGGTCACAGATACGCAGTATTTT. It is translated as CASSQIAGAVTDTQYF.